These 24 T cell receptor beta chains came from one sample sequenced in a study of shared clonotypes between healthy human individuals. TCRdb's copy holds only in-frame clones and misses some; the assay was immunoSEQ multiplex PCR. The data contain fewer than 500,000 clones, 75% to 80% of them singletons. The sequencing input was PBMCs. These receptors came from a middle-aged woman in good health. Some clones in this sample may be carry-over from other donors' samples.

The chain uses TRBV6-1 and TRBJ2-7; D remains unclear. The V gene's germline CDR1 is MNHNS and CDR2 SASEGT. V was trimmed by 6 bases and J by 6 bases, leaving 12 bases between them. This CDR3 spans 12 amino acids. In DNA, the CDR3 is TGTGCCAGCAGGGTACTTTTAAGCGAGCAGTACTTC. This codes for CASRVLLSEQYF.

The chain is built from TRBV6-5 and TRBJ2-5; tentative D call: TRBD2 (7 bases). V lost 5 bases and J 3 bases, leaving 13 bases between the germline ends. CDR3 length equals 14 residues. Germline-derived CDR1 and CDR2 are MNHEY and SVGAGI. The CDR3 loop is CASSRGGHEETQYF. Here the CDR3 DNA reads TGTGCCAGCAGTAGGGGGGGACATGAAGAGACCCAGTACTTC.

The chain combines TRBV7-9 with TRBJ2-1; no reliable D call. V lost 2 bases and J lost 10, with 12 bases in between. Germline V lookup: CDR1 SEHNR, CDR2 FQNEAQ (reference sequence). The CDR3 extends over 13 amino acids. CDR3 region: CASSLITTSEQFF. DNA for the CDR3: TGTGCCAGCAGCTTAATCACTACCAGCGAGCAGTTCTTC.

There are a few counts of this clone. V gene TRBV28 combines with J gene TRBJ2-7; 16 bases match TRBD2. From germline, CDR1 is MDHEN and CDR2 SYDVKM. The ends lost 6 bases at V and 6 bases at J; junction bases unmatched: 11. The CDR3 extends over 17 amino acids. CDR3 sequence: CASRPAGTSGRAREQYF. In DNA, the CDR3 is TGTGCCAGCAGGCCTGCTGGGACTAGCGGGAGGGCCCGCGAGCAGTACTTC.

The V and J genes are TRBV15 and TRBJ2-5, with TRBD2 matching 7 bases. In germline, CDR1 is LNHNV, CDR2 YYDKDF (reference sequence). V lost 8 bases, J lost 9 bases, and 9 bases stayed unmatched. The CDR3 is made up of 12 amino acids. The DNA of the CDR3 is TGTGCCACCGGGGCCCGGGGAGGGCCCCAGTACTTC. This gives the protein CATGARGGPQYF.

The chain carries TRBV7-2 and TRBJ2-7, with D unresolved. This CDR3 is 15 amino acids long. V was cut by 1 base and J by 3 bases, with 13 bases left in between. The V gene's germline CDR1 is SGHTA and CDR2 FQGNSA. The CDR3 DNA sequence: TGTGCCAGCAGCTTAGTGACGGGTAGCTTCTACGAGCAGTACTTC. Protein sequence: CASSLVTGSFYEQYF.

The genes are TRBV27 and TRBJ2-5; 8 bases map to TRBD2. The CDR3 has 14 residues. With V trimmed by 8 bases and J by 5 bases, 10 bases remained unmatched. Germline lookup yields CDR1 MNHEY and CDR2 SMNVEV (reference sequence). CDR3 coding DNA: TGTGCCAGCCAGGCTAGCGGGCGGGAGGAGACCCAGTACTTC. Encoded protein: CASQASGREETQYF.

The chain links TRBV11-3 to TRBJ2-5; D may be TRBD1 or TRBD2 (5 bases each). The better agreement between TRBJ2-7 and the DNA end casts doubt on the J call. Germline CDR1 and CDR2: SGHNT and YENEEA. This CDR3 comprises 13 residues. The CDR3 DNA is TGTGCCAGGATCCAGGGAGTGAACTACGAGCAGTACTTC. Translation gives CARIQGVNYEQYF.

The CDR3 DNA reads TGTGCCAGCAGTGAGGACAGGGTTTTCGAAAAACTGTTTTTT. Encoded protein: CASSEDRVFEKLFF. The rearrangement links TRBV7-9 to TRBJ1-4; 8 bases fit TRBD1. Germline lookup yields CDR1 SEHNR and CDR2 FQNEAQ (reference sequence). The CDR3 sequence is 14 residues long. Germline trimming cut 6 bases from V and 8 bases from J; bases unmatched to any gene: 8.

This clone was observed at least ten times. The chain combines TRBV27 with TRBJ2-7; perhaps TRBD2 as D (6 bases). Trimming left V 2 bases short and J 5 bases short, with 16 bases between. This CDR3 region has 15 residues. In germline, CDR1 is MNHEY, CDR2 SMNVEV (reference sequence). CDR3 sequence: CASSLAQGLAHEQYF. CDR3 nucleotides: TGTGCCAGCAGTTTAGCCCAGGGACTTGCCCACGAGCAGTACTTC.

As to this clone: One end of the junction does not line up with germline, which may come from a read error. The same CDR3 can be traced to other DNA sequences in this sample. The chain has TRBV5-1 and TRBJ2-3, with TRBD2 matching over 12 bases. Germline values: CDR1 SGHRS, CDR2 YFSETQ. The CDR3 is made up of 15 amino acids. Written as DNA, the CDR3 is TGCGCTAGCATTCGGACTAGCGGGACGGAAGATACGCAGTATTTT. Residues: CASIRTSGTEDTQYF.

The chain couples TRBV5-6 to TRBJ2-7, with D perhaps TRBD2 (6 bases). The germline V and J ends were trimmed by 2 bases and 4 bases, with 16 bases remaining between them. CDR3 length: 15 residues. Per the germline V gene, CDR1 is SGHDT and CDR2 is YYEEEE. CDR3 protein: CASSLESRETYEQYF. The CDR3 DNA reads as TGTGCCAGCAGCTTAGAGTCCCGGGAGACTTACGAGCAGTACTTC.

In its sample, this clone was seen a few times. The chain combines TRBV2 with TRBJ1-4; 10 bases align to TRBD1. Germline-derived CDR1 and CDR2 are SNHLY and FYNNEI. The CDR3 runs 15 residues. Trimming cost V 3 bases and J 11 bases; bases outside gene matches: 9. CDR3 amino acids: CASSDSATGGRKLFF. The CDR3 bases are TGTGCCAGCAGTGATTCGGCGACAGGGGGCAGGAAACTGTTTTTT.

The chain employs TRBV5-5 and TRBJ1-5; D uncertain. V dropped 1 base and J dropped 4 bases, with 9 bases sitting between them. The germline V gene encodes CDR1 SGHKS and CDR2 YYEKEE (reference sequence). CDR3 length equals 14 residues. The CDR3: CASSLSSVNQPQHF. The CDR3 nucleotides read TGTGCCAGCAGCTTGTCGAGCGTAAATCAGCCCCAGCATTTT.

This clone was detected only a few times. The chain employs TRBV28 and TRBJ2-7; D not certain. CDR3 length equals 16 residues. Trimming pared 4 bases from V and 2 bases from J, leaving 18 bases between. The V gene's germline CDR1 is MDHEN and CDR2 SYDVKM. CDR3 amino acids: CASSSSFMGNPYEQYF. The CDR3 DNA sequence: TGTGCCAGCAGTTCCTCCTTTATGGGGAACCCCTACGAGCAGTACTTC.

This chain connects TRBV7-2 to TRBJ1-2; perhaps TRBD1 as D (5 bases). V was shortened by 8 bases and J by 5 bases, with 15 bases between the two germline ends. Germline V gene data show CDR1 as SGHTA and CDR2 as FQGNSA. The CDR3 consists of 13 residues. CDR3 nucleotide sequence: TGTGCCAGCGGGTTCCAGACAGAATATGGCTACACCTTC. As protein: CASGFQTEYGYTF.

This chain uses TRBV14 with TRBJ2-7, with a tentative D call TRBD1 (5 bases). V was clipped by 0 bases and J by 5 bases, with 5 bases between them. The CDR3 covers 12 residues. Germline V lookup: CDR1 SGHDN, CDR2 FVKESK. The CDR3 nucleotides are TGTGCCAGCAGCCAAGACAGGGACGAGCAGTACTTC. Amino acids: CASSQDRDEQYF.

The chain couples TRBV19 to TRBJ2-7, with unresolved D. From germline, CDR1 is LNHDA and CDR2 SQIVND (reference sequence). Trimming took 5 bases from V and 3 from J, leaving 8 bases between them. The CDR3 runs 12 residues. The chain's CDR3 is CASSSSGYEQYF. Written as DNA, the CDR3 is TGTGCCAGTAGTTCCTCAGGCTACGAGCAGTACTTC. Looking up the rest from reference TRBV19 and TRBJ2-7 gives the full variable domain: DGGITQSPKYLFRKEGQNVTLSCEQNLNHDAMYWYRQDPGQGLRLIYYSQIVNDFQKGDIAEGYSVSREKKESFPLTVTSAQKNPTAFYLCASSSSGYEQYFGPGTRLTVT.

Regarding this clone: A read error is likely here: a far larger clone is one base away. The J gene is TRBJ1-5, the V gene TRBV5-6, with a tentative D call TRBD1 (6 bases). Looked up from germline, CDR1 is SGHDT and CDR2 is YYEEEE. Trimming shortened V by 2 bases and J by 6 bases, and 18 bases separated the two germline ends. The CDR3 has 16 amino acids. This CDR3 is CASSFTGAGAIQPQHF. The DNA of the CDR3 is TGTGCCAGCAGCTTCACCGGCGCAGGGGCTATTCAGCCCCAGCATTTT.

This clone has a single count. The chain links TRBV5-4 to TRBJ2-1, with TRBD1 matching 9 bases. Germline CDR1 reads SGHNT; CDR2 reads YYREEE (reference sequence). The CDR3 extends over 13 amino acids. The trim removed 4 bases at V and 7 bases at J, leaving 3 bases unmatched. The CDR3 region has the DNA TGTGCCAGCAGCCCGGACAGGGGTAATGAGCAGTTCTTC. This sequence encodes CASSPDRGNEQFF.

The rearrangement links TRBV18 to TRBJ1-1; D unclear. CDR1 and CDR2 (germline): KGHSH, LQKENI. The CDR3 sequence is 13 residues long. V shed 3 bases and J shed 1 base, with 6 bases lying between them. CDR3 region: CASSPEANTEAFF. The CDR3 DNA is TGTGCCAGCTCACCCGAGGCGAACACTGAAGCTTTCTTT. Full variable domain (missing parts from reference TRBV18 and TRBJ1-1): NAGVMQNPRHLVRRRGQEARLRCSPMKGHSHVYWYRQLPEEGLKFMVYLQKENIIDESGMPKERFSAEFPKEGPSILRIQQVVRGDSAAYFCASSPEANTEAFFGQGTRLTVV.

The chain carries TRBV9 and TRBJ2-3; 12 bases are a match to TRBD2. CDR1 is SGDLS, CDR2 YYNGEE, per germline. Trimming cost V 2 bases and J 5 bases; bases outside gene matches: 0. The CDR3 contains 14 residues. CDR3: CASSVTSGGDTQYF. The DNA for the CDR3 is TGTGCCAGCAGCGTGACTAGCGGGGGAGATACGCAGTATTTT.

This clone was picked up one time. This chain uses TRBV4-1 with TRBJ2-7; TRBD1 might be the D (7 bases). Between the trimmed V and J ends, which lost 2 bases and 6 bases, there was a span of 11 bases. Germline loops: CDR1 MGHRA, CDR2 YSYEKL. There are 13 residues in the CDR3. CDR3 nucleotide sequence: TGCGCCAGCAGCCAATTGCAGGGGGGCGAGCAGTACTTC. Translation gives CASSQLQGGEQYF.

The V call is TRBV4-3, the J call TRBJ2-7, with D possibly being TRBD1 (6 bases). Germline CDR1 is LGHNA and CDR2 is YSLEER. CDR3 length: 14 residues. V was trimmed by 2 bases and J by 0 bases, leaving 8 bases between them. CDR3 amino acids: CASSQTGSSYEQYF. The CDR3 nucleotides read TGCGCCAGCAGCCAAACAGGGAGCTCCTACGAGCAGTACTTC.